A single sample gave rise to the 22 T cell receptor beta chains below, sequenced in a study of OX40 agonist ivuxolimab in advanced cancers. TCRdb keeps only in-frame clones here, not all; method: immunoSEQ multiplex PCR. Of about 130,000 clones in the sample, just over 90% are singletons; the top ten hold roughly 1.1%. This specimen was CD4+ or CD8+ T cells sorted from blood, taken in a trial of the OX40 agonist ivuxolimab. The receptor source for this set is an adult with an advanced solid tumor such as melanoma, head and neck, liver or kidney cancer.

The genes are TRBV27 and TRBJ2-7; 10 bases are shared with TRBD1. J was trimmed by 5 bases and V by 5 bases; bases with no gene match: 9. The CDR3 length is 15 residues. Germline V gene sequence: CDR1 MNHEY, CDR2 SMNVEV (reference sequence). DNA for the CDR3: TGTGCCAGCAGTCTCGTGGGACAGGGGCTGGACGAGCAGTACTTC. Amino acids: CASSLVGQGLDEQYF.

The rearrangement links TRBV11-3 to TRBJ2-3; the match to TRBD2 covers 9 bases. Trimming removed 4 bases from V and 0 bases from J; junction bases left unmatched: 2. Germline V gene data show CDR1 as SGHNT and CDR2 as YENEEA. This CDR3 has 15 amino acids. The CDR3 DNA sequence: TGTGCCAGCAGCTCCCTAGCGGGGAGCACAGATACGCAGTATTTT. It specifies CASSSLAGSTDTQYF. Variable domain in full (rest from reference TRBV11-3 and TRBJ2-3): EAGVVQSPRYKIIEKKQPVAFWCNPISGHNTLYWYLQNLGQGPELLIRYENEEAVDDSQLPKDRFSAERLKGVDSTLKIQPAELGDSAVYLCASSSLAGSTDTQYFGPGTRLTVL.

This clone was observed a few times. The chain combines TRBV7-2 with TRBJ1-1; D remains ambiguous. Trimming shortened V by 1 base and J by 6 bases, and 6 bases separated the two germline ends. CDR3 size: 12 residues. Germline loops: CDR1 SGHTA, CDR2 FQGNSA. This CDR3 is CASSLGGAEAFF. CDR3 DNA sequence: TGTGCCAGCAGCTTAGGGGGAGCTGAAGCTTTCTTT.

V and J are TRBV29-1 and TRBJ1-2, with TRBD1 as a possible D gene (5 bases). Trimming removed 2 bases from V and 0 bases from J, with 7 bases in between. This CDR3 is built from 13 residues. Germline CDR1 is SQVTM and CDR2 is ANQGSEA. The CDR3: CSVETGTNYGYTF. The CDR3 DNA sequence: TGCAGCGTTGAAACAGGAACTAACTATGGCTACACCTTC. Full variable domain (remainder filled in from reference TRBV29-1 and TRBJ1-2): SAVISQKPSRDICQRGTSLTIQCQVDSQVTMMFWYRQQPGQSLTLIATANQGSEATYESGFVIDKFPISRPNLTFSTLTVSNMSPEDSSIYLCSVETGTNYGYTFGSGTRLTVV.

The V call is TRBV2, the J call TRBJ1-2; D is perhaps TRBD1 (5 bases). V dropped 5 bases and J dropped 0 bases, with 10 bases sitting between them. The length of the CDR3 is 14 residues. The germline CDR1 and CDR2 sequences are SNHLY and FYNNEI. In nucleotides, the CDR3 is TGTGCCAGCAGTCTGGCAGGGACTAACTATGGCTACACCTTC. This gives the protein CASSLAGTNYGYTF.

This clone was recorded a few times. V usage is TRBV6-5 and J usage is TRBJ1-5, with D hard to call. Germline CDR1 MNHEY, CDR2 SVGAGI. V was cut by 0 bases and J by 0 bases, with 6 bases left in between. The length of the CDR3 is 15 residues. CDR3 in DNA: TGTGCCAGCAGTTACTCGTCAGATAGCAATCAGCCCCAGCATTTT. It encodes CASSYSSDSNQPQHF.

The chain is built from TRBV29-1 and TRBJ1-3; D uncertain. Germline-derived CDR1 and CDR2 are SQVTM and ANQGSEA. The CDR3 totals 14 residues. V was shortened by 2 bases and J by 0 bases, with 8 bases between the two germline ends. CDR3 amino acids: CSVEKANSGNTIYF. CDR3 nucleotides: TGCAGCGTTGAAAAGGCCAACTCTGGAAACACCATATATTTT.

The chain is built from TRBV30 and TRBJ2-3, with D unresolved. This CDR3 contains 12 residues. CDR1 is GTSNPN, CDR2 SVGIG, per germline (reference sequence). V gave up 3 bases and J gave up 0 bases, with 4 bases separating them. The CDR3 loop is CAWSGSTDTQYF. The CDR3 DNA reads as TGTGCCTGGAGCGGAAGCACAGATACGCAGTATTTT.

The chain is built from TRBV20-1 and TRBJ1-5; the D is unclear. V lost 3 bases, J lost 4 bases, and 4 bases lay in between. Looked up from germline, CDR1 is DFQATT and CDR2 is SNEGSKA (reference sequence). The CDR3 covers 11 residues. The CDR3 loop reads CSARTNQPQHF. In DNA, the CDR3 is TGCAGTGCTAGGACGAATCAGCCCCAGCATTTT.

This clone was counted only a few times. The V call is TRBV6-1, the J call TRBJ1-5; 9 bases are a match to TRBD1. CDR1 and CDR2 (germline): MNHNS, SASEGT. The CDR3 extends over 14 amino acids. With V trimmed by 3 bases and J by 7 bases, 4 bases remained unmatched. CDR3 amino acids: CASSETGGWQPQHF. The CDR3 region has the DNA TGTGCCAGCAGTGAGACAGGGGGATGGCAGCCCCAGCATTTT.

The chain recombines TRBV7-3 with TRBJ2-2, with unresolved D. Trimming left V 2 bases short and J 4 bases short, with 5 bases between. The CDR3 has 13 amino acids. Germline CDR1 reads SGHTA; CDR2 reads FQGTGA. The CDR3: CASSLGPTGELFF. The CDR3 coding sequence is TGTGCCAGCAGCTTAGGCCCCACCGGGGAGCTGTTTTTT.

V gene TRBV28 combines with J gene TRBJ1-4, with D unresolved. In germline, CDR1 is MDHEN, CDR2 SYDVKM. With 2 bases removed from V and 2 bases from J, the gap between germline ends came to 9 bases. The CDR3 is 15 residues long. The CDR3 reads CASSLAGGTNEKLFF. The CDR3, as DNA: TGTGCCAGCAGTTTAGCCGGTGGGACTAATGAAAAACTGTTTTTT.

The chain employs TRBV28 and TRBJ1-3; D is unclear. V dropped 2 bases and J dropped 8 bases, with 4 bases sitting between them. Germline values: CDR1 MDHEN, CDR2 SYDVKM. This CDR3 is built from 11 residues. This CDR3 reads CASSLRDTIYF. In nucleotides, the CDR3 is TGTGCCAGCAGTTTAAGGGACACCATATATTTT.

The rearrangement links TRBV19 to TRBJ1-1; D remains ambiguous. CDR3 length: 11 amino acids. V was pared by 5 bases and J by 6 bases, with 7 bases between. The V gene's germline CDR1 is LNHDA and CDR2 SQIVND (reference sequence). The CDR3 DNA reads as TGTGCCAGTAGTCGGCAGTCTGAAGCTTTCTTT. It encodes CASSRQSEAFF.

The rearrangement joins TRBV28 to TRBJ2-7; TRBD2 aligns across 12 bases. Germline CDR1 reads MDHEN; CDR2 reads SYDVKM. V lost 2 bases to trimming and J lost 2 bases; unmatched junction nucleotides: 7. CDR3 length: 17 amino acids. The CDR3 spells CASSLRTSGNIPYEQYF. The CDR3 DNA is TGTGCCAGCAGTTTAAGGACTAGCGGGAATATACCCTACGAGCAGTACTTC.

The genes are TRBV5-1 and TRBJ2-1; 9 nucleotides line up with TRBD2. This CDR3 comprises 14 residues. The germline V gene has CDR1 SGHRS and CDR2 YFSETQ. V trimming: 0 bases; J trimming: 11 bases; junction bases outside the gene matches: 6. CDR3 protein: CASSLVLAGEQQFF. In DNA form, the CDR3 reads TGCGCCAGCAGCTTGGTTTTAGCGGGAGAGCAGCAGTTCTTC.

This chain joins TRBV6-5 and TRBJ2-7; D is possibly TRBD2 (7 bases). The CDR3 contains 15 residues. Trimming stripped 1 base from V and 7 bases from J, with 17 bases between. Germline CDR1 MNHEY, CDR2 SVGAGI. The CDR3 loop is CASSYWASGRGEQYF. CDR3 bases: TGTGCCAGCAGTTACTGGGCTAGCGGAAGGGGGGAGCAGTACTTC.

The chain combines TRBV28 with TRBJ1-4; TRBD1 is a possible D gene (5 bases). V lost 6 bases to trimming and J lost 7 bases, with 15 bases between them. Germline CDR1 and CDR2: MDHEN and SYDVKM. The CDR3 loop spans 14 amino acids. CDR3 in DNA: TGTGCCAGCAGCCCCGGGGGGTCGGCTGAAAAACTGTTTTTT. Its protein is CASSPGGSAEKLFF. Variable domain in full (rest from reference TRBV28 and TRBJ1-4): DVKVTQSSRYLVKRTGEKVFLECVQDMDHENMFWYRQDPGLGLRLIYFSYDVKMKEKGDIPEGYSVSREKKERFSLILESASTNQTSMYLCASSPGGSAEKLFFGSGTQLSVL.

CDR3 loop: CASSYQVFQGLRGTEAFF. In nucleotides, the CDR3 is TGTGCCAGCAGTTACCAGGTATTTCAGGGGCTGAGAGGCACTGAAGCTTTCTTT. The rearrangement links TRBV27 to TRBJ1-1; TRBD1 might be the D (6 bases). The length of the CDR3 is 18 residues. From germline, CDR1 is MNHEY and CDR2 SMNVEV (reference sequence). Deletions cut 4 bases from V and 4 bases from J, with 25 bases between.

The chain is built from TRBV14 and TRBJ2-1; D is unclear. The CDR3 is 14 amino acids. V lost 4 bases to trimming and J lost 0 bases, with 7 bases between them. Germline CDR1 is SGHDN and CDR2 is FVKESK. Written as DNA, the CDR3 is TGTGCCAGCAGCCGGCATGTCTCCTACAATGAGCAGTTCTTC. Protein sequence: CASSRHVSYNEQFF.

The chain employs TRBV2 and TRBJ2-2; 13 nucleotides agree with TRBD2. Germline loops: CDR1 SNHLY, CDR2 FYNNEI. CDR3 size: 15 residues. V lost 6 bases and J lost 6; bases outside the gene matches: 4. The CDR3 here is CASRDTSGRAGELFF. In DNA, the CDR3 is TGTGCCAGCAGGGATACTAGCGGGAGGGCCGGGGAGCTGTTTTTT.

About this clone itself: The conserved phenylalanine or tryptophan normally closing the CDR3 is absent here, so this likely arose from a read error. The chain joins TRBV6-5 to TRBJ1-2; 10 nucleotides match TRBD1. CDR1 and CDR2 from the germline V gene are MNHEY and SVGAGI. This CDR3 comprises 15 residues. The trim removed 6 bases at V and 3 bases at J, leaving 7 bases unmatched. The CDR3 DNA follows: TGTGCCAGCAGGGGGGACAGGGGATTTCACTATGGCTACACCTCC. Translated, it gives CASRGDRGFHYGYTS.